These 3 T cell receptor beta chains came from one sample sequenced in a study of blood T cell repertoires in COVID-19. The table came from immunoSEQ multiplex PCR; TCRdb's copy has only in-frame clones and leaves some out. The table lists 330,000 or so clones, 89% of them singletons. Sequences were obtained from peripheral blood. The source of these receptors is a woman aged 55-69 years with COVID-19, enrolled during active disease.

This chain uses TRBV5-1 with TRBJ1-1, with TRBD1 as a possible D gene (6 bases). The CDR3 is made up of 14 amino acids. Trimming removed 6 bases from V and 3 bases from J, with 15 bases in between. The V gene's germline CDR1 is SGHRS and CDR2 YFSETQ. CDR3 loop: CASMRGGGDTEAFF. CDR3 nucleotide sequence: TGCGCCAGCATGAGGGGGGGAGGTGACACTGAAGCTTTCTTT.

The rearrangement joins TRBV2 to TRBJ2-5; 11 bases match TRBD2. This CDR3 has 17 amino acids. Trimming took 2 bases from V and 5 from J; bases not matched to a gene: 10. CDR1 and CDR2 from the germline V gene are SNHLY and FYNNEI. CDR3: CASSESFSGGAGETQYF. The CDR3 DNA is TGTGCCAGCAGTGAATCTTTTAGCGGGGGGGCCGGGGAGACCCAGTACTTC.

This rearrangement joins TRBV24-1 to TRBJ1-2; 8 bases are shared with TRBD1. CDR3 length: 12 residues. Trimming took 12 bases from V and 1 from J; bases not matched to a gene: 3. The germline CDR1 and CDR2 sequences are KGHDR and SFDVKD. The CDR3 loop is CAAGGSNYGYTF. The DNA for the CDR3 is TGTGCCGCAGGGGGCAGTAACTATGGCTACACCTTC.